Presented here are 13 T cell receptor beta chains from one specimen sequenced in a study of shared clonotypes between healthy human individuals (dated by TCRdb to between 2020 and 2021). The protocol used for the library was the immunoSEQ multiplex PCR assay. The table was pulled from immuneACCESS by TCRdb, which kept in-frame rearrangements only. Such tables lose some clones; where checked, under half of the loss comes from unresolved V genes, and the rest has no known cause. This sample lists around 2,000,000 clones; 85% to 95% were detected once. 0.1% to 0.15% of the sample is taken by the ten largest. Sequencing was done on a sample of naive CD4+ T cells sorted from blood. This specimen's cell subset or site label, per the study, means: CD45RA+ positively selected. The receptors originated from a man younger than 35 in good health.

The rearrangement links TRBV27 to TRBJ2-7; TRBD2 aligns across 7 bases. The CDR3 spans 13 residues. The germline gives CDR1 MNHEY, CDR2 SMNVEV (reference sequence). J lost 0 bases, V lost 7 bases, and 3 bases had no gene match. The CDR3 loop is CASTGGNSYEQYF. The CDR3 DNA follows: TGTGCCAGCACCGGGGGGAACTCCTACGAGCAGTACTTC.

The CDR3 region is CASSPTGGADDEQYF. CDR3 nucleotides: TGTGCCAGCAGTCCGACAGGGGGCGCCGACGACGAGCAGTACTTC. The chain recombines TRBV5-4 with TRBJ2-7; 10 bases align to TRBD1. The junction had 10 bases not matched to a gene; V was cut back by 5 bases and J by 5 bases. This CDR3 has 15 residues. Per germline, CDR1 SGHNT and CDR2 YYREEE (reference sequence). The variable domain in full, with the rest retrieved from reference TRBV5-4 and TRBJ2-7, is ETGVTQSPTHLIKTRGQQVTLRCSSQSGHNTVSWYQQALGQGPQFIFQYYREEENGRGNFPPRFSGLQFPNYSSELNVNALELDDSALYLCASSPTGGADDEQYFGPGTRLTVT.

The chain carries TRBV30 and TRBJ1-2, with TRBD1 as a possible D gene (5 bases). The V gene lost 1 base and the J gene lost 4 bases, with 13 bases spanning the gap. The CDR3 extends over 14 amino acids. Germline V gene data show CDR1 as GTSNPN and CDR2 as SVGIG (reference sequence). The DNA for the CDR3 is TGTGCCTGGAGTGGACAAGGGACCGCCTATGGCTACACCTTC. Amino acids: CAWSGQGTAYGYTF.

The CDR3 region is CASSYYPGGNYGYTF. The DNA of the CDR3 is TGTGCCAGCAGTTATTACCCGGGCGGGAACTATGGCTACACCTTC. The V and J genes are TRBV6-5 and TRBJ1-2; no reliable D call. Between the trimmed V and J ends, which lost 3 bases and 2 bases, there was a span of 13 bases. There are 15 residues in the CDR3. Germline values: CDR1 MNHEY, CDR2 SVGAGI.

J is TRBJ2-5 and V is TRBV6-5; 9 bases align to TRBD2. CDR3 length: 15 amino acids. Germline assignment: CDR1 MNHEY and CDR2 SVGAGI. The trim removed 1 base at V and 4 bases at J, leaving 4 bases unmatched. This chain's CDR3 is CASSYYDSGRETQYF. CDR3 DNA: TGTGCCAGCAGTTACTACGATAGCGGGAGAGAGACCCAGTACTTC.

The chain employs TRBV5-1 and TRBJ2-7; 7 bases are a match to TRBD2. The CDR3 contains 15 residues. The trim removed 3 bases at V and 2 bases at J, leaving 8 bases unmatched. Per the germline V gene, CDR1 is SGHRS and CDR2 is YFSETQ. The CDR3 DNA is TGCGCCAGCAGCTGGACCGGGACTACCACCTACGAGCAGTACTTC. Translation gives CASSWTGTTTYEQYF.

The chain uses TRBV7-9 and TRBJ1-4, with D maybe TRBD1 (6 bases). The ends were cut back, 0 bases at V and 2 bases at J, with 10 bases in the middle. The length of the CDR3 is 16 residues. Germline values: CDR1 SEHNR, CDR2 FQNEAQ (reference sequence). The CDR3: CASSLATTGTNEKLFF. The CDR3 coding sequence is TGTGCCAGCAGCTTAGCAACGACAGGCACTAATGAAAAACTGTTTTTT.

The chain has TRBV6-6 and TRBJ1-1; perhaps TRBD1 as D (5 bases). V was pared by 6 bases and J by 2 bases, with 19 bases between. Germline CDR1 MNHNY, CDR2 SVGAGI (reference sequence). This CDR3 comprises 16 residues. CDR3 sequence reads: CASSLSRQYVNTEAFF. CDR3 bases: TGTGCCAGCAGCCTCAGTCGACAGTACGTTAACACTGAAGCTTTCTTT.

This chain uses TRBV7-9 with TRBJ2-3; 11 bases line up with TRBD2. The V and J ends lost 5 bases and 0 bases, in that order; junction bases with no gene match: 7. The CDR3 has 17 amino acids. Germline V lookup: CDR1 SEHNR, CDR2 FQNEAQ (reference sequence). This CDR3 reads CASSRSGTSGSTDTQYF. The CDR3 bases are TGTGCCAGCAGCAGATCCGGGACTAGCGGAAGCACAGATACGCAGTATTTT.

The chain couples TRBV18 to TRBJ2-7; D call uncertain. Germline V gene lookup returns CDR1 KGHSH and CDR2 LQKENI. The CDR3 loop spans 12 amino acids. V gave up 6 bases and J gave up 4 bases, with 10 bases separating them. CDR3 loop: CASSPLTYEQYF. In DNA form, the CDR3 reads TGTGCCAGCTCGCCTTTAACGTACGAGCAGTACTTC.

CDR3 sequence reads: CASSQDAANTQYF. The CDR3 DNA sequence: TGCGCCAGCAGCCAAGATGCAGCAAATACGCAGTATTTT. The chain couples TRBV4-3 to TRBJ2-3; no clear D. V was trimmed by 0 bases and J by 7 bases, leaving 8 bases between them. The CDR3 contains 13 residues. In germline, CDR1 is LGHNA, CDR2 YSLEER.

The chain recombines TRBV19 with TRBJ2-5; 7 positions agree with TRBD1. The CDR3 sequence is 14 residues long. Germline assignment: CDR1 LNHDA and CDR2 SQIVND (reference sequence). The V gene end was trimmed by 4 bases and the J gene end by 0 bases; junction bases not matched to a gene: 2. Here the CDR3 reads CASSRDSHQETQYF. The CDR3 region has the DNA TGTGCCAGTAGTAGGGACAGCCACCAAGAGACCCAGTACTTC.

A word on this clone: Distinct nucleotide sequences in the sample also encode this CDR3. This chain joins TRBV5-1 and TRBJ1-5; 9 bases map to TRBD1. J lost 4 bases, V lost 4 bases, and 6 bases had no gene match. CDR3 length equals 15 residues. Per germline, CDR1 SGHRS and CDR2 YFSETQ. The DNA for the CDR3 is TGCGCCAGCAGCCCACAGGGGGCCGGGAATCAGCCCCAGCATTTT. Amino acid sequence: CASSPQGAGNQPQHF.